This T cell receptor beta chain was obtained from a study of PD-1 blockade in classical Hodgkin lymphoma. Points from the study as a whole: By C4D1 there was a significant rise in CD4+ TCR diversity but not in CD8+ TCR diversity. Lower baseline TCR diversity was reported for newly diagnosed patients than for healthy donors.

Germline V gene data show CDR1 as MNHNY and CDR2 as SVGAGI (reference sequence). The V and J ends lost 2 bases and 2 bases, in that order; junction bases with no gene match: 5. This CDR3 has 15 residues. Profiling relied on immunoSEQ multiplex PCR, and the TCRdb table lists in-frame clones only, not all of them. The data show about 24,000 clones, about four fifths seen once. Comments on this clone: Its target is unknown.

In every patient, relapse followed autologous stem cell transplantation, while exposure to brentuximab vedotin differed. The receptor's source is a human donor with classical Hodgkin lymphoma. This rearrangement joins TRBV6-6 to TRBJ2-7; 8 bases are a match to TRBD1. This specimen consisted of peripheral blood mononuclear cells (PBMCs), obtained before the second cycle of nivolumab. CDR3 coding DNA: TGTGCCAGCAGTTACACGACAGGGGACGCCTACGAGCAGTACTTC. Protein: CASSYTTGDAYEQYF.